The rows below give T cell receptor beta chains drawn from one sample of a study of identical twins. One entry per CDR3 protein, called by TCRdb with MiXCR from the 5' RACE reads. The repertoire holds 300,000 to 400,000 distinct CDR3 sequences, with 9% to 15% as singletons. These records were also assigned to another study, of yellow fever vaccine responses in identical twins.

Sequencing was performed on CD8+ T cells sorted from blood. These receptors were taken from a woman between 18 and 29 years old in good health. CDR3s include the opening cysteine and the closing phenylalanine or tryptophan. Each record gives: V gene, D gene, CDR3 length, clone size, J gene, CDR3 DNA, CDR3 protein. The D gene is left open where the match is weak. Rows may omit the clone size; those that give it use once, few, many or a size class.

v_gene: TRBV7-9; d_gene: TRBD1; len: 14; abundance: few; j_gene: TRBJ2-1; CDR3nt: TGTGCCAGCAGCAACTCGACAGGGTTGAATGAGCAGTTCTTC; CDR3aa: CASSNSTGLNEQFF
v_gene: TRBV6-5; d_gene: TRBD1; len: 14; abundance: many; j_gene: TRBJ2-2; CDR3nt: TGTGCCAGCAGTTACGGACAGGGTTCCGGGGAGCTGTTTTTT; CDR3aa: CASSYGQGSGELFF
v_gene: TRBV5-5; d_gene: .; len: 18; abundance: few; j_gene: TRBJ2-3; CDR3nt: TGTGCCAGCGCTAACGGTCGAGGCCAGGGATACCCCACAGATACGCAGTATTTT; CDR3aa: CASANGRGQGYPTDTQYF
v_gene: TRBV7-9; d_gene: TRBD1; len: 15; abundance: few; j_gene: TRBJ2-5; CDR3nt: TGTGCCAGCAGCTCAAACTCGGACAGGGGTGAGACCCAGTACTTC; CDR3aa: CASSSNSDRGETQYF
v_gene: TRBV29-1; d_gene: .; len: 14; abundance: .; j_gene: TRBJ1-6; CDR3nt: TGCAGCGTTGTTCTGACGGCGTATAATTCACCCCTCCACTTT; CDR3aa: CSVVLTAYNSPLHF
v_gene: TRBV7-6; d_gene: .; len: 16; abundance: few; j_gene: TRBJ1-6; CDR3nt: TGTGCCAGCAGCGAAACTGTTGGGGGCTATAATTCACCCCTCCACTTT; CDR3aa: CASSETVGGYNSPLHF
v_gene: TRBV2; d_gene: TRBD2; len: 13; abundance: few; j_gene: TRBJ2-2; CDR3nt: TGTGCCAGCAGACAGACTAGCCCCGGGGAGCTGTTTTTT; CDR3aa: CASRQTSPGELFF
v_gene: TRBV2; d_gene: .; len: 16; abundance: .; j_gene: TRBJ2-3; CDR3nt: TGTGCCAGCAGGGACTCTCAGATTGGGGGCACAGATACGCAGTATTTT; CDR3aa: CASRDSQIGGTDTQYF
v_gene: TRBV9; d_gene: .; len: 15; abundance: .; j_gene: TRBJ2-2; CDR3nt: TGTGCCAGCAGCGTAATAAAGGAAAACACCGGGGAGCTGTTTTTT; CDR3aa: CASSVIKENTGELFF
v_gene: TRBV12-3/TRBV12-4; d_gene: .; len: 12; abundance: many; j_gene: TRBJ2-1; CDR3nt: TGTGCCAGCAGTTTATACACCAATGAGCAGTTCTTC; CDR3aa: CASSLYTNEQFF
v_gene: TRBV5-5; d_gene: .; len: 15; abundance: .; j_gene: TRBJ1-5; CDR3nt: TGTGCCAGCACCCGCGGCAGCAATAGCAATCAGCCCCAGCATTTT; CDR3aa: CASTRGSNSNQPQHF
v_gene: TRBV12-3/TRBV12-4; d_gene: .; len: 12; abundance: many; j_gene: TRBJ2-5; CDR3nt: TGTGCCAGCAGTTTACCCGGTGAGACCCAGTACTTC; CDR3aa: CASSLPGETQYF
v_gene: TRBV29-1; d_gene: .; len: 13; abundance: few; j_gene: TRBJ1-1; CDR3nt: TGCAGCGTTCGGACCCCTGGGGGCACTGAAGCTTTCTTT; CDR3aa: CSVRTPGGTEAFF
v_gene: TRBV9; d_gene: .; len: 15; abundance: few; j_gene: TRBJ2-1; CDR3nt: TGTGCCAGCAGCGGACGTTTTGCAGGAGTGAATGAGCAGTTCTTC; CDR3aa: CASSGRFAGVNEQFF
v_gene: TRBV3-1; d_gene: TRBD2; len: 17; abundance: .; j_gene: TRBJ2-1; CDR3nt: TGTGCCAGCAGCACTGGGACTAGCGGGGGGGCTTCAAATGAGCAGTTCTTC; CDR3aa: CASSTGTSGGASNEQFF
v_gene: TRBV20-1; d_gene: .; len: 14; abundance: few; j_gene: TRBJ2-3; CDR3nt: TGCAGTGCCACCGGGACCAGTAGCACAGATACGCAGTATTTT; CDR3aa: CSATGTSSTDTQYF
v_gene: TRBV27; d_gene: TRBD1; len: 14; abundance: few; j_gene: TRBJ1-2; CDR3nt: TGTGCCAGCAGTCCTAAGGACAGGGTAGACGGCTACACCTTC; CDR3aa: CASSPKDRVDGYTF
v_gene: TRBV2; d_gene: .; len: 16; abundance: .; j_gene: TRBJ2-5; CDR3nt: TGTGCCAGCAGTGAAGCCCAGGACGGGGATGGAGAGACCCAGTACTTC; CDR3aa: CASSEAQDGDGETQYF
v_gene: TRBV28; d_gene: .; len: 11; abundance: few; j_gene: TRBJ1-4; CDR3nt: TGTGCCAGCAGGGCAGGAGAAAAACTGTTTTTT; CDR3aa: CASRAGEKLFF
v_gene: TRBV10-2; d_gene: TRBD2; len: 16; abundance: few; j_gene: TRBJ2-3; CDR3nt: TGCGCCAGCAGTGATCTAGCGGGACGAATCACAGATACGCAGTATTTT; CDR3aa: CASSDLAGRITDTQYF
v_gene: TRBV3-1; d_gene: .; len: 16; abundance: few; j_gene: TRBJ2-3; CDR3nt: TGTGCCAGCAGCCAAGAAAAGGGATATGACGCAGATACGCAGTATTTT; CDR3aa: CASSQEKGYDADTQYF
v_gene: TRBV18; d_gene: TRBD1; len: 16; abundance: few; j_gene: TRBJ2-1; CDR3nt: TGTGCCAGCTCATGGACAGGGGGCATTTCCTACAATGAGCAGTTCTTC; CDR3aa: CASSWTGGISYNEQFF
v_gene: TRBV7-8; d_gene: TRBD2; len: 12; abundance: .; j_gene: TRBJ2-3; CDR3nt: TGTGCCAGCAGTCGTAGCGGGAGTAAGCAGTATTTT; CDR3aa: CASSRSGSKQYF
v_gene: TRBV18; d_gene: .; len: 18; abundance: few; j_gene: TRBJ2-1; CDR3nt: TGTGCCAGCTCACCCACGCCTACCGGATCGGGCTCCTACAATGAGCAGTTCTTC; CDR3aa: CASSPTPTGSGSYNEQFF
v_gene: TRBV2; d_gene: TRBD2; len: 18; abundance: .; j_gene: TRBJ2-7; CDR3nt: TGTGCCAGCATTAGGGGGGCTAGCGGGAGGGCCTCCGTCTACGAGCAGTACTTC; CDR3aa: CASIRGASGRASVYEQYF
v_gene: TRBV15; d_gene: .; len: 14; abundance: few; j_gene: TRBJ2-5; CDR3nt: TGTGCCACCAGCAGAGATCGGCTAGCAGAGACCCAGTACTTC; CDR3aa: CATSRDRLAETQYF
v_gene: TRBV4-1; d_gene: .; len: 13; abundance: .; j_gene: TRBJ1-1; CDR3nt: TGCGCCAGCACGAGTCAGGGTCGGGGTGAAGCTTTCTTT; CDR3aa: CASTSQGRGEAFF
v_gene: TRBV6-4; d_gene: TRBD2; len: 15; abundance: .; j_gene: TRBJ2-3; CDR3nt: TGTGCCAGCAGTGATAGCGGGGGGGCCTTTGATACGCAGTATTTT; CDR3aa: CASSDSGGAFDTQYF
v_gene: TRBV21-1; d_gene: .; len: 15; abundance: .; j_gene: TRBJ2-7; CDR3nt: TGTGCCAGCAGCAAAGGCCCAGGGAATTCGTACGAGCAGTACTTC; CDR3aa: CASSKGPGNSYEQYF
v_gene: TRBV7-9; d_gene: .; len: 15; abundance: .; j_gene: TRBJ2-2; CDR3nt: TGTGCCAGTCGAGCCGGGGACTCTGGCACCGGGGAGCTGTTTTTT; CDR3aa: CASRAGDSGTGELFF
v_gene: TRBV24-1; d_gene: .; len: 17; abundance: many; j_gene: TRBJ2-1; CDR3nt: TGTGCCACCAGTGAGCCACCGGGACAGCGGAGGGACAATGAGCAGTTCTTC; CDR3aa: CATSEPPGQRRDNEQFF
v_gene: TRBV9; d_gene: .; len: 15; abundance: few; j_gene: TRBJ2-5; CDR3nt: TGTGCCAGCAGCGTAGGTGGAACGCGGCAAGAGACCCAGTACTTC; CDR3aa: CASSVGGTRQETQYF
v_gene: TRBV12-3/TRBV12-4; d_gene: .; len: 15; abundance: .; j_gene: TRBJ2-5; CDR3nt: TGTGCCAGCAGTTCCTCCTTGGACAGACAGGAGACCCAGTACTTC; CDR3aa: CASSSSLDRQETQYF
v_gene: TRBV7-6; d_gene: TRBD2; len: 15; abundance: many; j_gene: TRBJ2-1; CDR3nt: TGTGCCAGCAGCCTGGGACTAGCGGCTTACAATGAGCAGTTCTTC; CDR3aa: CASSLGLAAYNEQFF
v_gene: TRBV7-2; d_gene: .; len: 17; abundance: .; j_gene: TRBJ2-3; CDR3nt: TGTGCCAGCAGCTCCCCTTGGGCCGCTAGCGAGTGGGATACGCAGTATTTT; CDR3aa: CASSSPWAASEWDTQYF
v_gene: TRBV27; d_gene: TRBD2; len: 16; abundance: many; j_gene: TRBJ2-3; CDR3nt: TGTGCCAGCACTACAGATAGAGCGGGACGCACAGATACGCAGTATTTT; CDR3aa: CASTTDRAGRTDTQYF
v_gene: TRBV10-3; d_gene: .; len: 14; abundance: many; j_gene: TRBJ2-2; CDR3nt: TGTGCCATCAGACAGGGTTTGAACACCGGGGAGCTGTTTTTT; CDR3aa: CAIRQGLNTGELFF
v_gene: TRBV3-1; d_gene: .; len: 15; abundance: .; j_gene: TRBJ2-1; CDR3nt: TGTGCCAGCAGCCAAGAGTCGGTGTGGGACAATGAGCAGTTCTTC; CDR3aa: CASSQESVWDNEQFF
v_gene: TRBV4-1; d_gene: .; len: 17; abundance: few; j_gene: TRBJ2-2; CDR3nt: TGCGCCAGCAGCCAAGGAGCGGGCTGGATTATTGACGGGGAGCTGTTTTTT; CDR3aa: CASSQGAGWIIDGELFF
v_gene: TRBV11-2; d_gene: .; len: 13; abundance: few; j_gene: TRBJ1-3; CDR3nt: TGTGCCAGCAGCCCAGGGTTTGGAAACACCATATATTTT; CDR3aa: CASSPGFGNTIYF
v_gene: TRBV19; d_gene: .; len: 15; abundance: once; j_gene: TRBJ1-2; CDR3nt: TGTGCCAGTAGTATGACCCGGACAGTGTTCTATGGCTACACCTTC; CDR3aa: CASSMTRTVFYGYTF
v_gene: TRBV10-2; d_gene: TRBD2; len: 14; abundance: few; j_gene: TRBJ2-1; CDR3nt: TGCGCCAGCAGTAGGGGACTAGCTAACAATGAGCAGTTCTTC; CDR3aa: CASSRGLANNEQFF